The next 5 T cell receptor beta chains were all read from a single sample in a study of tumor and adjacent non-tumor tissue in lung cancer. TCRbeta libraries were built with three rounds of nested PCR, modified from ARM-PCR. TCRdb fed the multiplex PCR reads into MiXCR, producing one record per CDR3 protein. The sample holds about 67,000 distinct CDR3 sequences, 65% to 80% seen once. This sample's RNA came from whole unsorted tissue. The normal lung tissue was taken more than 3 cm from the tumor edge. The material sequenced was distant non-tumor lung tissue. The source of these receptors is a man in his sixties with non-small cell lung cancer.

V is TRBV20-1 and J is TRBJ1-3; 7 bases match TRBD1. Unmatched junction bases numbered 3, after V lost 0 bases and J lost 1 base. This CDR3 is built from 15 residues. CDR1 is DFQATT, CDR2 SNEGSKA, per germline (reference sequence). The CDR3: CSARDKQGSGNTIYF. In nucleotides, the CDR3 is TGCAGTGCTAGAGATAAACAGGGGTCTGGAAACACCATATATTTT.

The V call is TRBV11-3, the J call TRBJ2-1; weak D call: TRBD2 (6 bases). The V gene lost 5 bases and the J gene lost 7 bases, with 30 bases spanning the gap. Germline values: CDR1 SGHNT, CDR2 YENEEA. The CDR3 consists of 19 residues. The CDR3 sequence: CASSLRWGTGGEHYNEQFF. The CDR3 DNA is TGTGCCAGCAGCCTCAGGTGGGGTACTGGCGGGGAACACTATAATGAGCAGTTCTTC. The variable domain in full, with the rest retrieved from reference TRBV11-3 and TRBJ2-1, is EAGVVQSPRYKIIEKKQPVAFWCNPISGHNTLYWYLQNLGQGPELLIRYENEEAVDDSQLPKDRFSAERLKGVDSTLKIQPAELGDSAVYLCASSLRWGTGGEHYNEQFFGPGTRLTVL.

The chain carries TRBV6-1 and TRBJ2-2, with 12 bases matching TRBD1. The germline CDR1 and CDR2 sequences are MNHNS and SASEGT. The V segment lost 8 bases and the J segment 4 bases; nucleotides outside the gene matches: 14. The CDR3 covers 18 residues. DNA of the CDR3: TGTGCCAGCGGTAACCGGGACAGGGGGCGCATCCGCACCGGGGAGCTGTTTTTT. Encoded protein: CASGNRDRGRIRTGELFF.

In this sample, this clonotype turned up many times. The V and J genes are TRBV20-1 and TRBJ1-5; the match to TRBD1 covers 8 bases. Germline V gives CDR1 DFQATT, CDR2 SNEGSKA (reference sequence). Trimming took 3 bases from V and 7 from J; bases not matched to a gene: 11. The CDR3 runs to 15 residues. The CDR3 DNA sequence: TGCAGTGCTAGGGGCAGGGGGCGGTTAAACCAGCCCCAGCATTTT. This encodes CSARGRGRLNQPQHF.

This clonotype was counted a few times. A read error may explain this, as a much larger clone is one base away. The J gene is TRBJ1-5, the V gene TRBV6-2 or TRBV6-3; D perhaps matches TRBD2 (6 bases). The J call may be mistaken, given a closer DNA end match to TRBJ2-3. CDR3 length: 14 residues. Germline assignment: CDR1 MNHEY and CDR2 SVGEGT. The CDR3 loop is CASSRAGSGQPQYF. DNA for the CDR3: TGTGCCAGCAGTCGCGCGGGGTCCGGGCAGCCCCAGTATTTT.